The 15 T cell receptor beta chains below all came from one sample that was sequenced in a study of Graves' ophthalmopathy and Graves' hyperthyroidism. TCR beta CDR3 regions were amplified from RNA transcripts. First-round RT-PCR with HTBI primers preceded a second-round multiplex PCR. TCRdb reprocessed the multiplex PCR reads with MiXCR, giving one entry per CDR3 protein. Among over a million distinct CDR3 sequences listed, about 35% were seen once. The specimen sequenced was peripheral blood or thyroid tissue (not recorded which). The receptors come from an adult man with Graves' hyperthyroidism.

The rearrangement joins TRBV24-1 to TRBJ2-7; 10 bases are shared with TRBD2. Looked up from germline, CDR1 is KGHDR and CDR2 is SFDVKD. The CDR3 has 15 residues. The junction had 10 bases not matched to a gene; V was cut back by 12 bases and J by 0 bases. The CDR3 nucleotides read TGTGCCCCGAACGCGGCTAGCGGGAGCTCCTACGAGCAGTACTTC. Translated, it gives CAPNAASGSSYEQYF.

This clonotype occurred many times. The chain couples TRBV14 to TRBJ1-2; D gene unclear. V lost 0 bases and J lost 14, with 10 bases in between. The CDR3 contains 11 residues. In germline, CDR1 is SGHDN, CDR2 FVKESK. The CDR3 DNA follows: TGTGCCAGCAGCCAAGAGGGGAGCTTAACCTTC. It translates to CASSQEGSLTF.

This clonotype was detected ten times or more. The chain combines TRBV24-1 with TRBJ2-7, with 8 bases that match TRBD1. Germline V CDR1 and CDR2: KGHDR, SFDVKD. CDR3 length: 14 residues. Trimming at V came to 4 bases and at J to 7 bases, leaving 8 bases not matched to a gene. This CDR3 reads CATSDAGQGREQYF. As DNA, the CDR3 is TGTGCCACCAGTGACGCCGGACAGGGCAGAGAGCAGTACTTC.

This clonotype was recorded at least ten times. The J gene is TRBJ2-7, the V gene TRBV15, with D hard to call. The CDR3 spans 13 residues. V lost 1 base and J lost 3, with 7 bases in between. Looked up from germline, CDR1 is LNHNV and CDR2 is YYDKDF (reference sequence). The CDR3 nucleotides read TGTGCCACCAGCAGAGTACCAGGCTACGAGCAGTACTTC. It translates to CATSRVPGYEQYF.

This clonotype was observed many times. The rearrangement uses TRBV7-2 and TRBJ2-5; D unresolved. The CDR3 totals 15 residues. The V gene's germline CDR1 is SGHTA and CDR2 FQGNSA. Trimming cost V 3 bases and J 5 bases, with 16 bases left between them. This CDR3 reads CASSFRTIPGETQYF. The CDR3 coding sequence is TGTGCCAGCAGCTTTCGAACTATTCCCGGGGAGACCCAGTACTTC.

Details on this clonotype: One base away lies a much larger clone, so this may be a sequencing read error. The chain couples TRBV11-2 to TRBJ2-6; D possibly corresponds to TRBD2 (5 bases). Germline CDR1 SGHAT, CDR2 FQNNGV. V lost 1 base, J lost 0 bases, and 16 bases lay in between. The CDR3 totals 19 residues. In DNA form, the CDR3 reads TGTGCCAGCAGCTTAGGGGAGAAATACCTTCCCTCTGGGGCCAACGTCCTGACTTTC. This encodes CASSLGEKYLPSGANVLTF.

This clonotype appeared many times. V is TRBV7-6 and J is TRBJ1-3, with D unresolved. Deletions cut 5 bases from V and 0 bases from J, with 8 bases between. CDR1 SGHVS and CDR2 FNYEAQ come from the germline V gene. CDR3 size: 14 residues. The CDR3 loop is CASSTGYSGNTIYF. The CDR3 DNA reads as TGTGCCAGCAGCACTGGTTACTCTGGAAACACCATATATTTT.

This clonotype was counted at least ten times. The chain carries TRBV11-2 and TRBJ1-4; no clear D. This CDR3 is 15 amino acids long. The V gene lost 1 base and the J gene lost 0 bases, with 6 bases spanning the gap. Germline lookup yields CDR1 SGHAT and CDR2 FQNNGV. The CDR3 spells CASSLGGTTNEKLFF. Written as DNA, the CDR3 is TGTGCCAGCAGCTTAGGCGGGACAACTAATGAAAAACTGTTTTTT.

There are a few counts of this clonotype. The CDR3 here is CASSISPRQGVSYEQYF. CDR3 nucleotide sequence: TGTGCCAGTAGTATCTCCCCAAGACAGGGGGTGTCCTACGAGCAGTACTTC. V and J are TRBV19 and TRBJ2-7, with TRBD1 matching over 9 bases. The CDR3 is made up of 17 amino acids. The V and J ends lost 3 bases and 1 base, in that order; junction bases with no gene match: 10. Germline values: CDR1 LNHDA, CDR2 SQIVND (reference sequence).

This clonotype occurred a few times. DNA for the CDR3: TGTGCCAGCAGTCGGGTTCCAGGCAATCAGCCCCAGCATTTT. Amino acid sequence: CASSRVPGNQPQHF. The chain has TRBV2 and TRBJ1-5; D ambiguous. The CDR3 spans 14 residues. Trimming removed 5 bases from V and 2 bases from J, with 10 bases in between. Germline V gene data show CDR1 as SNHLY and CDR2 as FYNNEI.

This clonotype has a count of ten or more. CDR3 sequence (DNA): TGTGCCAGTAGTTCGGACAGATCATCCATGAACACTGAAGCTTTCTTT. Protein: CASSSDRSSMNTEAFF. The chain couples TRBV19 to TRBJ1-1; TRBD1 is a possible D gene (6 bases). The CDR3 loop spans 16 amino acids. Between the trimmed V and J ends, which lost 5 bases and 0 bases, there was a span of 16 bases. CDR1 LNHDA and CDR2 SQIVND come from the germline V gene (reference sequence).

This clonotype was detected many times. The genes are TRBV10-2 and TRBJ2-7, with D uncertain. CDR3 length equals 13 residues. Trimming cost V 5 bases and J 3 bases, with 11 bases left between them. The germline CDR1 and CDR2 sequences are WSHSY and SAAADI. CDR3 nucleotide sequence: TGCGCCAGCAGTCACTCAGCAGACTACGAGCAGTACTTC. Translation: CASSHSADYEQYF.

Notes on this clonotype: A single base separates this from a much larger clone, so it may be a read error. The V call is TRBV2, the J call TRBJ1-2, with a tentative D call TRBD1 (6 bases). Germline CDR1 and CDR2: SNHLY and FYNNEI. Trimming took off 2 bases at V and 4 bases at J, with 11 bases between the two ends. There are 14 residues in the CDR3. DNA of the CDR3: TGTGCCAGCAGTGAAACGGCAGGGGCCTATGGCTACACCTTC. As protein: CASSETAGAYGYTF.

This clonotype was observed a few times. The chain couples TRBV27 to TRBJ1-5; D unclear. Trimming shortened V by 3 bases and J by 4 bases, and 13 bases separated the two germline ends. The germline V gene has CDR1 MNHEY and CDR2 SMNVEV (reference sequence). This CDR3 has 15 amino acids. CDR3 loop: CASSLAFGLNQPQHF. The DNA for the CDR3 is TGTGCCAGCAGTTTGGCCTTTGGGTTGAATCAGCCCCAGCATTTT.

A few counts support this clonotype. The chain has TRBV5-1 and TRBJ2-3, with D possibly TRBD1 on 6 matching bases. The CDR3 extends over 15 amino acids. The V gene's germline CDR1 is SGHRS and CDR2 YFSETQ. Trimming cost V 4 bases and J 4 bases, with 16 bases left between them. The CDR3 DNA reads TGCGCCAGCAGCCCTGGGGGCCCCGCGGCAGATACGCAGTATTTT. The encoded protein is CASSPGGPAADTQYF.